What follows are 24 T cell receptor beta chains derived from one specimen sequenced in a study of T cells in Graves' hyperthyroidism and ophthalmopathy. RNA transcripts provided the source from which TCR beta CDR3 regions were amplified. During a first-round RT-PCR of the TCR CDR3, the HTBI primer set was used. TCRdb re-called the multiplex PCR reads with MiXCR, one entry per CDR3 protein. The repertoire holds 400,000 to 600,000 distinct CDR3 sequences, with 15% to 20% as singletons. The sample taken for sequencing was blood. Receptor source: a young woman with Graves' ophthalmopathy.

This rearrangement joins TRBV4-3 to TRBJ2-1; TRBD2 aligns across 11 bases. CDR3 length: 13 amino acids. Per the germline V gene, CDR1 is LGHNA and CDR2 is YSLEER. V dropped 3 bases and J dropped 9; count of bases not matched to a gene: 1. Written as DNA, the CDR3 is TGCGCCAGCAGCCACCTAGCGGGAGGTGAGCAGTTCTTC. Translated, it gives CASSHLAGGEQFF.

This clonotype was detected many times. The chain carries TRBV5-1 and TRBJ2-5; TRBD2 matches 12 bases. The CDR3 is made up of 16 amino acids. Trimming at V came to 5 bases and at J to 2 bases, leaving 7 bases not matched to a gene. The germline gives CDR1 SGHRS, CDR2 YFSETQ. The DNA of the CDR3 is TGCGCCAGCAGTAAGAGACTAGCGGGAGATCAAGAGACCCAGTACTTC. This encodes CASSKRLAGDQETQYF.

This clonotype has a handful of counts. The V call is TRBV7-2, the J call TRBJ2-3; possible D gene TRBD2, 5 bases. Germline CDR1 and CDR2: SGHTA and FQGNSA. With 5 bases removed from V and 2 bases from J, the gap between germline ends came to 11 bases. The CDR3 extends over 14 amino acids. The CDR3 sequence is CASSPTRYTDTQYF. CDR3 bases: TGTGCCAGCAGCCCTACTAGATACACAGATACGCAGTATTTT.

This clonotype was found many times. V gene TRBV29-1 combines with J gene TRBJ2-7; D possibly corresponds to TRBD1 (6 bases). The CDR3 is 12 residues long. V shed 5 bases and J shed 0 bases, with 8 bases lying between them. Germline CDR1 and CDR2: SQVTM and ANQGSEA. DNA of the CDR3: TGCAGCGTTCAGGGGAGCTCCTACGAGCAGTACTTC. It is translated as CSVQGSSYEQYF.

The chain employs TRBV27 and TRBJ1-6; D uncertain. CDR3 size: 15 residues. Germline-derived CDR1 and CDR2 are MNHEY and SMNVEV (reference sequence). V shed 4 bases and J shed 10 bases, with 17 bases lying between them. The CDR3 loop reads CASSSLGPGNSPLHF. The CDR3 region has the DNA TGTGCCAGCAGTTCGTTGGGCCCCGGGAACTCACCCCTCCACTTT.

Ten or more counts support this clonotype. The chain combines TRBV5-4 with TRBJ2-7, with D possibly being TRBD1 (5 bases). Trimming took 0 bases from V and 3 from J, leaving 13 bases between them. Per the germline V gene, CDR1 is SGHNT and CDR2 is YYREEE (reference sequence). The CDR3 runs to 15 residues. CDR3 in amino acids: CASSLGSGRVYEQYF. In nucleotides, the CDR3 is TGTGCCAGCAGCTTGGGGTCTGGCAGGGTCTACGAGCAGTACTTC.

The CDR3 DNA sequence: TGTGCCAGCAGGGCTAGTAGGACCGGGGAGCTGTTTTTT. Translating it yields CASRASRTGELFF. The chain recombines TRBV2 with TRBJ2-2; D call uncertain. This CDR3 comprises 13 residues. Germline CDR1 and CDR2: SNHLY and FYNNEI. The V gene lost 6 bases and the J gene lost 5 bases, with 10 bases spanning the gap.

Turning to this clonotype: One end of the junction fails to match germline, which may point to a read error. The rearrangement links TRBV28 to TRBJ2-3, with 8 nucleotides matching TRBD2. This CDR3 has 14 residues. Per germline, CDR1 MDHEN and CDR2 SYDVKM. CDR3: CASSLAGAGDRQYF. Here the CDR3 DNA reads TGTGCCAGCAGTTTAGCGGGAGCGGGGGATAGGCAGTATTTT.

The rearrangement links TRBV7-2 to TRBJ2-1; the match to TRBD2 covers 10 bases. Germline V gene lookup returns CDR1 SGHTA and CDR2 FQGNSA. This CDR3 spans 15 amino acids. Trimming removed 5 bases from V and 4 bases from J; junction bases left unmatched: 5. CDR3 region: CASSIRLAGYNEQFF. The CDR3, as DNA: TGTGCCAGCAGCATTAGACTAGCGGGTTACAATGAGCAGTTCTTC.

The chain employs TRBV11-2 and TRBJ2-5, with a possible D match to TRBD2 (6 bases). V gave up 5 bases and J gave up 4 bases, with 23 bases separating them. CDR1 is SGHAT and CDR2 is FQNNGV in the germline V gene. The CDR3 contains 17 residues. The CDR3, as DNA: TGTGCCAGCAGCCTCAACGAGGGAGGTTTGTATTCAGAGACCCAGTACTTC. Its translation: CASSLNEGGLYSETQYF.

This clonotype appeared many times. The rearrangement joins TRBV5-5 to TRBJ1-1; 11 nucleotides line up with TRBD1. V lost 0 bases and J lost 4; bases outside the gene matches: 8. The CDR3 contains 17 residues. Germline V CDR1 and CDR2: SGHKS, YYEKEE (reference sequence). This CDR3 reads CASSLERTGGMGTEAFF. The CDR3 DNA sequence: TGTGCCAGCAGCTTGGAGAGGACAGGGGGCATGGGCACTGAAGCTTTCTTT.

This clonotype was counted ten times or more. The chain uses TRBV14 and TRBJ1-1; D is possibly TRBD1 (5 bases). The germline V gene has CDR1 SGHDN and CDR2 FVKESK. This CDR3 region has 15 residues. V was trimmed by 4 bases and J by 0 bases, leaving 12 bases between them. CDR3 loop: CASSLRTTLNTEAFF. DNA of the CDR3: TGTGCCAGCAGCCTTCGGACAACCTTGAACACTGAAGCTTTCTTT.

The chain recombines TRBV4-1 with TRBJ2-5; 7 bases match TRBD2. The V gene end was trimmed by 1 base and the J gene end by 1 base; junction bases not matched to a gene: 9. Germline V gives CDR1 MGHRA, CDR2 YSYEKL. The CDR3 extends over 17 amino acids. CDR3 region: CASSQGVSGSFQETQYF. The CDR3 DNA sequence: TGCGCCAGCAGCCAAGGGGTTAGCGGGTCTTTCCAAGAGACCCAGTACTTC.

There are many counts of this clonotype. This sequence joins TRBV30 and TRBJ2-5; D is unresolved. The CDR3 consists of 11 residues. The germline V gene encodes CDR1 GTSNPN and CDR2 SVGIG (reference sequence). Between the trimmed V and J ends, which lost 0 bases and 5 bases, there was a span of 4 bases. The CDR3 sequence: CAWSVRETQYF. CDR3 DNA: TGTGCCTGGAGTGTACGGGAGACCCAGTACTTC. Full variable domain (missing parts from reference TRBV30 and TRBJ2-5): SQTIHQWPATLVQPVGSPLSLECTVEGTSNPNLYWYRQAAGRGLQLLFYSVGIGQISSEVPQNLSASRPQDRQFILSSKKLLLSDSGFYLCAWSVRETQYFGPGTRLLVL.

As to this clonotype: Given a much more abundant clone one base away, this may be a read error. The genes are TRBV27 and TRBJ1-1, with 8 bases fitting TRBD1. With V trimmed by 11 bases and J by 2 bases, 7 bases remained unmatched. There are 13 residues in the CDR3. The germline CDR1 and CDR2 sequences are MNHEY and SMNVEV (reference sequence). The CDR3 nucleotides are TGTGCCGGCACGGACAGGGCAAACACTGAAGCTTTCTTT. As protein: CAGTDRANTEAFF.

This clonotype occurred many times. The chain uses TRBV7-3 and TRBJ2-1; D uncertain. The CDR3 length is 14 residues. The germline V and J ends were trimmed by 2 bases and 5 bases, with 10 bases remaining between them. Germline CDR1 is SGHTA and CDR2 is FQGTGA. Here the CDR3 DNA reads TGTGCCAGCAGCTTATTTACCGGACACAATGAGCAGTTCTTC. It yields the protein CASSLFTGHNEQFF. The full variable domain, its missing parts supplied by reference TRBV7-3 and TRBJ2-1, is GAGVSQTPSNKVTEKGKYVELRCDPISGHTALYWYRQSLGQGPEFLIYFQGTGAADDSGLPNDRFFAVRPEGSVSTLKIQRTERGDSAVYLCASSLFTGHNEQFFGPGTRLTVL.

The sample holds a few counts of this clonotype. The chain joins TRBV28 to TRBJ2-7; D might be TRBD1 (6 bases). Trimming cost V 6 bases and J 0 bases, with 12 bases left between them. CDR3 length equals 14 residues. Looked up from germline, CDR1 is MDHEN and CDR2 is SYDVKM. CDR3: CASRRDTASYEQYF. The CDR3 region has the DNA TGTGCCAGCAGACGGGACACGGCCTCCTACGAGCAGTACTTC.

This clonotype occurred many times. The CDR3 loop reads CASSLIPEQTYEQYF. CDR3 sequence (DNA): TGTGCCAGCAGTTTAATACCGGAGCAGACCTACGAGCAGTACTTC. This chain joins TRBV28 and TRBJ2-7; unclear D gene. CDR3 length equals 15 residues. CDR1 is MDHEN and CDR2 is SYDVKM in the germline V gene. Between the trimmed V and J ends, which lost 2 bases and 2 bases, there was a span of 13 bases.

The sample holds many counts of this clonotype. The gene calls are TRBV7-8 and TRBJ2-3, with 10 bases fitting TRBD2. Unmatched junction bases numbered 11, after V lost 3 bases and J lost 8 bases. Germline CDR1 and CDR2: SGHVS and FQNEAQ. CDR3 length equals 16 residues. Here the CDR3 reads CASSFWTSGGGGTQYF. The CDR3 coding sequence is TGTGCCAGCAGCTTCTGGACTAGCGGCGGCGGGGGTACGCAGTATTTT.

Turning to this clonotype: This may arise from a read error, as a much more abundant clone is one base away. The chain employs TRBV11-2 and TRBJ1-1; no clear D gene. V lost 1 base and J lost 6, with 18 bases in between. Germline CDR1 SGHAT, CDR2 FQNNGV. CDR3 length: 16 residues. CDR3 sequence (DNA): TGTGCCAGCAGCTTAGCGGGGAGTCGAGTAATTCCTGAAGCTTTCTTT. Amino acid sequence: CASSLAGSRVIPEAFF. Full variable domain (remainder filled in from reference TRBV11-2 and TRBJ1-1): EAGVAQSPRYKIIEKRQSVAFWCNPISGHATLYWYQQILGQGPKLLIQFQNNGVVDDSQLPKDRFSAERLKGVDSTLKIQPAKLEDSAVYLCASSLAGSRVIPEAFFGQGTRLTVV.

The table lists this clonotype with many counts. J is TRBJ2-7 and V is TRBV20-1, with 11 bases fitting TRBD2. There are 14 residues in the CDR3. V was clipped by 6 bases and J by 5 bases; unmatched bases: 9. Germline V gives CDR1 DFQATT, CDR2 SNEGSKA (reference sequence). The CDR3 here is CSAIAGGPFNEQYF. The CDR3 region has the DNA TGCAGTGCAATAGCGGGAGGGCCATTCAACGAGCAGTACTTC.

As for this clonotype: A much larger clone is a single base away; this may be a read error. The CDR3 spells CASGIAGGGADTQYF. CDR3 bases: TGTGCCAGCGGTATAGCGGGAGGGGGTGCAGATACGCAGTATTTT. The chain couples TRBV5-5 to TRBJ2-3; 11 bases are a match to TRBD2. The trim removed 7 bases at V and 4 bases at J, leaving 8 bases unmatched. CDR1 SGHKS and CDR2 YYEKEE come from the germline V gene (reference sequence). The CDR3 contains 15 residues.

This clonotype was detected ten times or more. The chain joins TRBV20-1 to TRBJ2-3; D remains unclear. Germline lookup yields CDR1 DFQATT and CDR2 SNEGSKA (reference sequence). The V end was cut by 4 bases, the J end by 2 bases, with 10 bases between. This CDR3 has 13 residues. As DNA, the CDR3 is TGCAGTGCTATAGAGCGATACACAGATACGCAGTATTTT. This sequence encodes CSAIERYTDTQYF.

The chain uses TRBV16 and TRBJ1-2; 7 nucleotides align to TRBD1. The V gene end was trimmed by 0 bases and the J gene end by 8 bases; junction bases not matched to a gene: 9. CDR1 KGHSY and CDR2 FQNENV come from the germline V gene. The CDR3 spans 15 residues. DNA for the CDR3: TGTGCCAGCAGCCAATCGGTGAAGGGGGCTAGCGGCTACACCTTC. Translating it yields CASSQSVKGASGYTF. Combining the CDR3 with reference TRBV16 and TRBJ1-2 gives the whole variable domain GEEVAQTPKHLVRGEGQKAKLYCAPIKGHSYVFWYQQVLKNEFKFLISFQNENVFDETGMPKERFSAKCLPNSPCSLEIQATKLEDSAVYFCASSQSVKGASGYTFGSGTRLTVV.